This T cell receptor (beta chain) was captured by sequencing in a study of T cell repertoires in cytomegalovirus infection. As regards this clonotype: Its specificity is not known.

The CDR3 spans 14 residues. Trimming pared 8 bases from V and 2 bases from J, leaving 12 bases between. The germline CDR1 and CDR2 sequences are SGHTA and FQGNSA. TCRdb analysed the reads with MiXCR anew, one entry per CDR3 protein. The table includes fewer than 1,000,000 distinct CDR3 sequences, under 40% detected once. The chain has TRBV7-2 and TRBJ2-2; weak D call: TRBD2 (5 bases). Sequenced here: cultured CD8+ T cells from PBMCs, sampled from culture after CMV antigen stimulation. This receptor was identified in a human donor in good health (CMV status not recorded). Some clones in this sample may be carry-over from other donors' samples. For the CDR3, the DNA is TGTGCCAGCCTCCGGACTTCTAACACCGGGGAGCTGTTTTTT. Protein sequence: CASLRTSNTGELFF.